Listed below are T cell receptor beta chains from one sample, sequenced in a study of blood T cell repertoires in COVID-19. Sequencing was performed with immunoSEQ multiplex PCR; in TCRdb, only in-frame clones are kept and a portion is missing. The sample has fewer than 180,000 clones; 80% to 90% are singletons. The specimen was peripheral blood. The receptors shown here come from a man aged 70 or older with acute or convalescent COVID-19. Each CDR3 is given with its conserved first and last residue. A D gene is named only where the DNA matches it firmly. Where a row states a size, it is once, few, many or the class of an expanded clone; other rows omit it.

J gene: TRBJ2-5
D gene: .
V gene: TRBV20-1
clone size: .
CDR3 protein: CSASLDSLQETQYF
CDR3 DNA: TGCAGTGCTAGTTTAGACTCCCTCCAAGAGACCCAGTACTTC

J gene: TRBJ2-1
D gene: TRBD2
V gene: TRBV7-8
clone size: .
CDR3 protein: CASSLVRPGLAGLSSYNEQFF
CDR3 DNA: TGTGCCAGCAGCTTAGTTCGGCCGGGACTAGCGGGGCTAAGCTCCTACAATGAGCAGTTCTTC

J gene: TRBJ2-1
D gene: .
V gene: TRBV7-9
clone size: once
CDR3 protein: CASSLGRGREQFF
CDR3 DNA: TGTGCCAGCAGCTTAGGGAGGGGGCGTGAGCAGTTCTTC

J gene: TRBJ2-5
D gene: TRBD2
V gene: TRBV7-3
clone size: .
CDR3 protein: CASSTGLAGSSQYF
CDR3 DNA: TGTGCCAGCAGTACCGGACTAGCGGGTAGTTCCCAGTACTTC

J gene: TRBJ1-5
D gene: .
V gene: TRBV28
clone size: .
CDR3 protein: CASSSGGTGQPQHF
CDR3 DNA: TGTGCCAGCAGTTCTGGGGGGACCGGTCAGCCCCAGCATTTT

J gene: TRBJ2-1
D gene: .
V gene: TRBV9
clone size: .
CDR3 protein: CASSVEREQFF
CDR3 DNA: TGTGCCAGCAGCGTAGAACGGGAGCAGTTCTTC

J gene: TRBJ2-3
D gene: TRBD2
V gene: TRBV29-1
clone size: .
CDR3 protein: CSVVGTSGRPDTQYF
CDR3 DNA: TGCAGCGTCGTGGGGACTAGCGGGAGGCCTGATACGCAGTATTTT

J gene: TRBJ1-5
D gene: .
V gene: TRBV7-8
clone size: .
CDR3 protein: CASSRPGIGSEPQHF
CDR3 DNA: TGTGCCAGCAGCCGCCCAGGGATAGGTAGTGAGCCCCAGCATTTT

J gene: TRBJ2-7
D gene: TRBD2
V gene: TRBV28
clone size: .
CDR3 protein: CASSLLAGGPYGEQYF
CDR3 DNA: TGTGCCAGCAGTTTATTGGCGGGAGGGCCTTATGGGGAGCAGTACTTC

J gene: TRBJ2-7
D gene: TRBD2
V gene: TRBV27
clone size: .
CDR3 protein: CASSLLASGISYEQYF
CDR3 DNA: TGTGCCAGCAGTTTATTAGCTAGCGGGATTTCCTACGAGCAGTACTTC

J gene: TRBJ1-5
D gene: TRBD1
V gene: TRBV19
clone size: .
CDR3 protein: CASSTGAGGWSQPQHF
CDR3 DNA: TGTGCCAGTAGTACGGGGGCAGGGGGCTGGAGTCAGCCCCAGCATTTT

J gene: TRBJ2-3
D gene: .
V gene: TRBV30
clone size: .
CDR3 protein: CAWSARQGTDTQYF
CDR3 DNA: TGTGCCTGGAGTGCCCGACAGGGCACAGATACGCAGTATTTT

J gene: TRBJ1-1
D gene: .
V gene: TRBV5-1
clone size: .
CDR3 protein: CASSPSTGINTEAFF
CDR3 DNA: TGCGCCAGCAGCCCCTCCACAGGGATTAACACTGAAGCTTTCTTT

J gene: TRBJ1-5
D gene: TRBD1
V gene: TRBV5-4
clone size: .
CDR3 protein: CASSFNRDRGSNQPQHF
CDR3 DNA: TGTGCCAGCAGCTTTAACCGGGACAGGGGTAGCAATCAGCCCCAGCATTTT

J gene: TRBJ1-1
D gene: .
V gene: TRBV15
clone size: .
CDR3 protein: CATSRGERTNTEAFF
CDR3 DNA: TGTGCCACCAGCAGGGGAGAAAGGACTAACACTGAAGCTTTCTTT

J gene: TRBJ2-3
D gene: .
V gene: TRBV27
clone size: .
CDR3 protein: CASSLGGGAHDTQYF
CDR3 DNA: TGTGCCAGCAGTTTAGGAGGCGGAGCCCATGATACGCAGTATTTT

J gene: TRBJ2-3
D gene: TRBD1
V gene: TRBV4-3
clone size: .
CDR3 protein: CASSQGPGQGRLYTDTQYF
CDR3 DNA: TGCGCCAGCAGCCAGGGACCGGGACAGGGGCGACTATACACAGATACGCAGTATTTT

J gene: TRBJ2-1
D gene: .
V gene: TRBV3-1/TRBV3-2
clone size: .
CDR3 protein: CASSQVPGTNEQFF
CDR3 DNA: TGTGCCAGCAGCCAAGTCCCAGGAACCAATGAGCAGTTCTTC

J gene: TRBJ2-7
D gene: TRBD1
V gene: TRBV9
clone size: .
CDR3 protein: CASSVGGTGFYEQYF
CDR3 DNA: TGTGCCAGCAGCGTAGGTGGGACAGGGTTCTACGAGCAGTACTTC

J gene: TRBJ2-5
D gene: TRBD2
V gene: TRBV5-1
clone size: .
CDR3 protein: CASSQGLAGEETQYF
CDR3 DNA: TGCGCCAGCAGCCAGGGACTAGCGGGAGAAGAGACCCAGTACTTC

J gene: TRBJ2-7
D gene: TRBD2
V gene: TRBV5-1
clone size: .
CDR3 protein: CASSPLAGGYEQYF
CDR3 DNA: TGCGCCAGCAGCCCACTAGCGGGAGGTTACGAGCAGTACTTC

J gene: TRBJ2-1
D gene: TRBD1
V gene: TRBV19
clone size: .
CDR3 protein: CASSIAGTGGYNEQFF
CDR3 DNA: TGTGCCAGTAGTATAGCCGGGACAGGGGGATACAATGAGCAGTTCTTC

J gene: TRBJ2-3
D gene: TRBD2
V gene: TRBV7-9
clone size: .
CDR3 protein: CASSLGAGAKDTQYF
CDR3 DNA: TGTGCCAGCAGCTTAGGGGCGGGAGCTAAAGATACGCAGTATTTT

J gene: TRBJ1-1
D gene: .
V gene: TRBV18
clone size: .
CDR3 protein: CASSPANTEAFF
CDR3 DNA: TGTGCCAGCTCACCGGCGAACACTGAAGCTTTCTTT

J gene: TRBJ1-2
D gene: .
V gene: TRBV11-2
clone size: once
CDR3 protein: CASSRQTANYGYTF
CDR3 DNA: TGTGCCAGCAGCCGTCAGACAGCTAACTATGGCTACACCTTC

J gene: TRBJ2-2
D gene: TRBD1
V gene: TRBV18
clone size: .
CDR3 protein: CASSIWTGGTGELFF
CDR3 DNA: TGTGCCAGCTCAATCTGGACAGGGGGCACCGGGGAGCTGTTTTTT

J gene: TRBJ2-7
D gene: TRBD1
V gene: TRBV28
clone size: .
CDR3 protein: CASSGPGQGEQYF
CDR3 DNA: TGTGCCAGCAGTGGACCGGGACAGGGGGAGCAGTACTTC

J gene: TRBJ2-5
D gene: .
V gene: TRBV11-3
clone size: .
CDR3 protein: CASSLGGESQETQYF
CDR3 DNA: TGTGCCAGCAGCTTAGGGGGGGAGAGCCAAGAGACCCAGTACTTC

J gene: TRBJ1-3
D gene: .
V gene: TRBV7-9
clone size: once
CDR3 protein: CASSLEGEGNTIYF
CDR3 DNA: TGTGCCAGCAGCTTAGAGGGGGAAGGAAACACCATATATTTT

J gene: TRBJ1-1
D gene: .
V gene: TRBV24-1
clone size: .
CDR3 protein: CATRNSRGTEAFF
CDR3 DNA: TGTGCCACGAGAAATTCCCGGGGGACTGAAGCTTTCTTT

J gene: TRBJ2-7
D gene: .
V gene: TRBV28
clone size: once
CDR3 protein: CASSTLPPGQYHYEQYF
CDR3 DNA: TGTGCCAGCAGTACGCTCCCACCGGGACAATACCACTACGAGCAGTACTTC

J gene: TRBJ2-2
D gene: .
V gene: TRBV10-3
clone size: .
CDR3 protein: CAIQGSNTGELFF
CDR3 DNA: TGTGCCATCCAGGGGTCAAACACCGGGGAGCTGTTTTTT

J gene: TRBJ2-1
D gene: TRBD1
V gene: TRBV11-1
clone size: .
CDR3 protein: CASSPTGGLYNEQFF
CDR3 DNA: TGTGCCAGCAGCCCGACAGGGGGACTCTACAATGAGCAGTTCTTC

J gene: TRBJ2-5
D gene: TRBD2
V gene: TRBV5-1
clone size: .
CDR3 protein: CASSLVLAGEETQYF
CDR3 DNA: TGCGCCAGCAGCTTGGTACTAGCGGGAGAAGAGACCCAGTACTTC

J gene: TRBJ1-5
D gene: .
V gene: TRBV18
clone size: .
CDR3 protein: CASSQGVGNQPQHF
CDR3 DNA: TGTGCCAGCTCACAGGGGGTTGGCAATCAGCCCCAGCATTTT

J gene: TRBJ1-2
D gene: .
V gene: TRBV5-4
clone size: .
CDR3 protein: CASSSGPNYGYTF
CDR3 DNA: TGTGCCAGCAGCTCAGGCCCTAACTATGGCTACACCTTC

J gene: TRBJ2-1
D gene: TRBD2
V gene: TRBV5-4
clone size: .
CDR3 protein: CASSKQGLAGNEQFF
CDR3 DNA: TGTGCCAGCAGCAAGCAGGGACTAGCGGGTAATGAGCAGTTCTTC

J gene: TRBJ2-7
D gene: TRBD1
V gene: TRBV5-1
clone size: .
CDR3 protein: CASSNGPGQGAYEQYF
CDR3 DNA: TGCGCCAGCAGCAACGGGCCGGGACAGGGGGCTTACGAGCAGTACTTC

J gene: TRBJ1-3
D gene: .
V gene: TRBV5-6
clone size: .
CDR3 protein: CASSLGVPTGNTIYF
CDR3 DNA: TGTGCCAGCAGTCTCGGTGTTCCCACTGGAAACACCATATATTTT